This T cell receptor (beta chain) originates from a study of T cell responses to AZD1222 COVID-19 vaccine. Overall study context: Samples with a second dose at about 4 or about 12 weeks were pooled together.

Points from the study as a whole: Donors, mostly white British, included more females; clonal diversity was possibly underestimated. Reportedly, nearly half of unique spike TCRs recognized epitopes outside B.1.351/B.1.1.7 mutations. Among AZD1222 vaccinees, only 5 or 6 were seropositive at baseline.

This CDR3 has 17 amino acids. Germline-derived CDR1 and CDR2 are SGHNT and YYREEE (reference sequence). Germline trimming cut 0 bases from V and 2 bases from J; bases unmatched to any gene: 6. Profiled with immunoSEQ multiplex PCR; TCRdb holds only in-frame clones, not every one. Counted here are over 100,000 clones, around 82% occurring once; the ten biggest clones make up about 15%. About this clone: Its antigen is currently unknown.

The J gene is TRBJ2-2, the V gene TRBV5-4, with 8 bases fitting TRBD2. The receptor comes from an adult in good health. Sequencing was performed on peripheral blood, taken on day 0 of AZD1222 vaccination. CDR3 sequence reads: CASSLATSGANTGELFF. CDR3 coding DNA: TGTGCCAGCAGCTTGGCTACTAGCGGAGCTAACACCGGGGAGCTGTTTTTT.